The present entry profiles one T cell receptor (beta chain) with its context. No antigen is known for it. It was with 60 Vbeta and 13 Jbeta primers that the PCR ran. The authors' processing: As a later analysis found, there were 82 million or so unique TCR beta chains, of which roughly 11 million were shared. Clones were read by immunoSEQ multiplex PCR, and TCRdb kept only the in-frame ones, dropping some. V, J and clone size were drawn from that table, and D and trimming were deduced from the DNA. Counted here are some 150,000 clones, 75% to 80% occurring once; the ten biggest clones make up 1.5% to 2%. These data originate in a study of cytomegalovirus exposure and HLA in healthy donors. Study results and limitations: Per a prior analysis, the majority of TCR beta V segments were productive roughly 90% or roughly 30% of the time. Excluded: some indistinguishable V segments such as TRBV6-2 and TRBV6-3. Analysis was carried out at a later point, and it linked a missense DCLRE1C variant to TCR beta V- and J-gene trimming.

V was pared by 1 base and J by 2 bases, with 5 bases of the junction left unmatched. From germline, CDR1 is SEHNR and CDR2 FQNEAQ (reference sequence). The CDR3 has 16 residues. The clonotype comes from a woman in her twenties or thirties in good health and CMV-seronegative. The V and J genes are TRBV7-9 and TRBJ2-3; 8 bases align to TRBD2. The sequenced sample consisted of PBMCs. CDR3 sequence reads: CASSLDISGNTDTQYF. As DNA, the CDR3 is TGTGCCAGCAGCTTAGACATTAGCGGGAACACAGATACGCAGTATTTT.